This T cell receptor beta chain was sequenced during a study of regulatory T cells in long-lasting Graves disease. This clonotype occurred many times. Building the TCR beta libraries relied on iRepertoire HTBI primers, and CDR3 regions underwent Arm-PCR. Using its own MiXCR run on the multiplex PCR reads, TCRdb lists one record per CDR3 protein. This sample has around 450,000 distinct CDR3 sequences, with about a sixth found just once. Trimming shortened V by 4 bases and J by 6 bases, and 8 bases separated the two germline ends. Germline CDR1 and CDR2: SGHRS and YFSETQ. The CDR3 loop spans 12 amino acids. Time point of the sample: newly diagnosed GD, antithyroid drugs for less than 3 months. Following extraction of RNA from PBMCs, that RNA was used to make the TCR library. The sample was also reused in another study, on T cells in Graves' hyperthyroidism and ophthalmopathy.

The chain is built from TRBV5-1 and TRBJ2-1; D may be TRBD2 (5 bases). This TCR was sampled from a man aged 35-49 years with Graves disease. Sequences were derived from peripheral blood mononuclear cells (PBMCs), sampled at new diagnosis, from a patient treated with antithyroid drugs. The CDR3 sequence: CASSEGSNEQFF. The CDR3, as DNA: TGCGCCAGCAGCGAGGGCTCCAATGAGCAGTTCTTC.